Sequencing of this TCR beta chain was carried out in a study of blood T cells in healthy people across ages. Through a sample-barcoded 5' primer and a J-beta primer mix, a second PCR was run for 7 to 11 cycles. From the 5' RACE reads, TCRdb called clonotypes with MiXCR, one entry per CDR3 protein. This sample yields about 1.1 million distinct CDR3 sequences, of which under 40% are seen a single time; 10% to 15% belongs to the top ten. This CDR3 region has 12 residues. V was pared by 11 bases and J by 3 bases, with 13 bases between. The germline CDR1 and CDR2 sequences are MNHEY and SVGEGT. The clonotype comes from a man younger than 35 in good health. Input material: blood. The chain has TRBV6-2 or TRBV6-3 and TRBJ1-1; tentative D call: TRBD1 (6 bases). This CDR3 is CAATQGHTEAFF. CDR3 nucleotides: TGTGCCGCTACTCAGGGGCACACTGAAGCTTTCTTT.